These 30 T cell receptor beta chains came from one sample sequenced in a study of cytomegalovirus exposure and HLA in healthy donors. 13 Jbeta primers and 60 Vbeta primers were used for the PCR. TCRdb's table, derived via immunoSEQ multiplex PCR, lists solely in-frame clones and lacks some. The sample has some 95,000 clones, over 75% seen once. Material for sequencing was PBMCs. The origin of the receptors is a man between 45 and 60 years old in good health and CMV-seropositive.

The CDR3 is CASSLLDQETQYF. The CDR3 DNA reads as TGTGCCAGCAGCTTGCTAGACCAAGAGACCCAGTACTTC. This rearrangement joins TRBV5-6 to TRBJ2-5; D unclear. The CDR3 runs to 13 residues. Trimming pared 1 base from V and 0 bases from J, leaving 4 bases between. Per the germline V gene, CDR1 is SGHDT and CDR2 is YYEEEE.

The chain carries TRBV6-5 and TRBJ1-4; the match to TRBD1 covers 7 bases. V shed 4 bases and J 3 bases; nucleotides not matched to a gene: 2. CDR1 and CDR2 (germline): MNHEY, SVGAGI. CDR3 length: 14 residues. CDR3 residues: CASSFRGANEKLFF. CDR3 DNA: TGTGCCAGCAGTTTCAGGGGGGCTAATGAAAAACTGTTTTTT.

This clone was seen only a few times. The chain is built from TRBV27 and TRBJ2-5; perhaps TRBD1 as D (6 bases). The germline V and J ends were trimmed by 1 base and 2 bases, with 8 bases remaining between them. Germline assignment: CDR1 MNHEY and CDR2 SMNVEV (reference sequence). The CDR3 contains 14 residues. As DNA, the CDR3 is TGTGCCAGCAGTTTATTGGGGGCTCAAGAGACCCAGTACTTC. Translation gives CASSLLGAQETQYF.

This sequence joins TRBV7-2 and TRBJ1-1, with unresolved D. The CDR3 has 13 residues. The V and J ends lost 2 bases and 5 bases respectively, with 9 bases between them. Germline V gives CDR1 SGHTA, CDR2 FQGNSA. CDR3 sequence: CASSLSPITEAFF. DNA for the CDR3: TGTGCCAGCAGCTTAAGCCCAATAACTGAAGCTTTCTTT.

This clone was recorded once. This rearrangement joins TRBV2 to TRBJ2-7; possibly TRBD1 for D (5 bases). Germline V CDR1 and CDR2: SNHLY, FYNNEI. V gave up 7 bases and J gave up 4 bases, with 20 bases separating them. The CDR3 covers 15 residues. The CDR3 bases are TGTGCCAGCAAGAAGGACATCGGATACGGGTACGAGCAGTACTTC. Translated, it gives CASKKDIGYGYEQYF. The full variable domain, rest sourced from reference TRBV2 and TRBJ2-7, is EPEVTQTPSHQVTQMGQEVILRCVPISNHLYFYWYRQILGQKVEFLVSFYNNEISEKSEIFDDQFSVERPDGSNFTLKIRSTKLEDSAMYFCASKKDIGYGYEQYFGPGTRLTVT.

The chain joins TRBV27 to TRBJ1-1; 7 bases fit TRBD1. The V segment lost 4 bases and the J segment 1 base; nucleotides outside the gene matches: 3. The CDR3 runs 14 residues. Germline V CDR1 and CDR2: MNHEY, SMNVEV (reference sequence). CDR3 in amino acids: CASSSRTGNTEAFF. The CDR3, as DNA: TGTGCCAGCAGTTCTCGGACAGGGAACACTGAAGCTTTCTTT.

V usage is TRBV19 and J usage is TRBJ1-1, with D unresolved. Trimming took 5 bases from V and 5 from J, leaving 12 bases between them. CDR1 is LNHDA, CDR2 SQIVND, per germline (reference sequence). The CDR3 is 13 residues long. CDR3 sequence (DNA): TGTGCCAGTAGTCAGCTAGTGAGGACTGAAGCTTTCTTT. This translates into CASSQLVRTEAFF. The complete variable domain, with remaining parts taken from reference TRBV19 and TRBJ1-1, reads DGGITQSPKYLFRKEGQNVTLSCEQNLNHDAMYWYRQDPGQGLRLIYYSQIVNDFQKGDIAEGYSVSREKKESFPLTVTSAQKNPTAFYLCASSQLVRTEAFFGQGTRLTVV.

This CDR3 is CASTRAGTSSYEQYF. The CDR3 DNA is TGTGCCAGCACTCGAGCGGGGACTAGCTCCTACGAGCAGTACTTC. This chain connects TRBV28 to TRBJ2-7, with TRBD2 matching over 8 bases. Unmatched junction bases numbered 8, after V lost 7 bases and J lost 0 bases. The CDR3 covers 15 residues. Germline loops: CDR1 MDHEN, CDR2 SYDVKM.

The chain employs TRBV5-1 and TRBJ2-7, with D perhaps matching TRBD1 (6 bases). Germline V lookup: CDR1 SGHRS, CDR2 YFSETQ. The CDR3 sequence is 17 residues long. Trimming stripped 3 bases from V and 4 bases from J, with 23 bases between. Here the CDR3 DNA reads TGCGCCAGCAGCTCTTTGACACAACAGGGATACGGGTACGAGCAGTACTTC. It encodes CASSSLTQQGYGYEQYF.

This clone was counted once. The gene calls are TRBV6-5 and TRBJ1-1; no definite D call. With 0 bases removed from V and 0 bases from J, the gap between germline ends came to 8 bases. The CDR3 consists of 15 residues. Germline assignment: CDR1 MNHEY and CDR2 SVGAGI. The CDR3 spells CASSYSGEMNTEAFF. CDR3 nucleotides: TGTGCCAGCAGTTACTCGGGAGAGATGAACACTGAAGCTTTCTTT.

The chain recombines TRBV28 with TRBJ2-3; 8 positions agree with TRBD2. With V trimmed by 4 bases and J by 5 bases, 8 bases remained unmatched. This CDR3 spans 15 amino acids. CDR1 and CDR2 (germline): MDHEN, SYDVKM. As DNA, the CDR3 is TGTGCCAGCAGTTCCCGCCGGGGGGGAAAAGATACGCAGTATTTT. Encoded protein: CASSSRRGGKDTQYF.

This clone was picked up one time. Here the CDR3 DNA reads TGTGCCAGTACCCTGGGACAGGGATTGGGAAGCAATCAGCCCCAGCATTTT. Its translation: CASTLGQGLGSNQPQHF. This chain joins TRBV19 and TRBJ1-5; 9 bases are a match to TRBD1. The V gene's germline CDR1 is LNHDA and CDR2 SQIVND (reference sequence). J lost 1 base, V lost 7 bases, and 11 bases had no gene match. CDR3 size: 17 residues.

The chain has TRBV7-8 and TRBJ1-1; possibly TRBD1 for D (6 bases). The CDR3 contains 15 residues. Germline assignment: CDR1 SGHVS and CDR2 FQNEAQ. Between the trimmed V and J ends, which lost 5 bases and 3 bases, there was a span of 16 bases. The CDR3 is CASSTTGMVHTEAFF. Written as DNA, the CDR3 is TGTGCCAGCAGCACTACAGGGATGGTGCACACTGAAGCTTTCTTT.

The gene calls are TRBV6-6 and TRBJ1-3; perhaps TRBD1 as D (6 bases). Germline V lookup: CDR1 MNHNY, CDR2 SVGAGI (reference sequence). V was trimmed by 7 bases and J by 0 bases, leaving 10 bases between them. The CDR3 loop spans 14 amino acids. The CDR3 nucleotides read TGTGCCAGCAATGGACAGACCTCTGGAAACACCATATATTTT. This sequence encodes CASNGQTSGNTIYF.

The chain employs TRBV19 and TRBJ2-1, with 13 bases lining up with TRBD2. Per the germline V gene, CDR1 is LNHDA and CDR2 is SQIVND (reference sequence). The junction had 4 bases not matched to a gene; V was cut back by 7 bases and J by 10 bases. This CDR3 is built from 13 residues. The CDR3 loop is CASTPGLAGEQFF. The CDR3 DNA reads as TGTGCCAGTACCCCGGGACTAGCGGGGGAGCAGTTCTTC.

The chain has TRBV6-5 and TRBJ1-6, with 8 nucleotides matching TRBD1. CDR1 is MNHEY, CDR2 SVGAGI, per germline. CDR3 size: 15 residues. The trim removed 6 bases at V and 10 bases at J, leaving 11 bases unmatched. DNA of the CDR3: TGTGCCAGCAGCCGGACAGGGCAGGTCTCCTCACCCCTCCACTTT. As protein: CASSRTGQVSSPLHF.

The chain has TRBV5-1 and TRBJ1-1; D not certain. The germline V gene has CDR1 SGHRS and CDR2 YFSETQ. Trimming took off 2 bases at V and 5 bases at J, with 19 bases between the two ends. CDR3 size: 16 residues. The CDR3 region is CASSFYPPGGGTEAFF. The CDR3 DNA reads TGCGCCAGCAGCTTCTACCCCCCGGGAGGAGGGACTGAAGCTTTCTTT.

This clone was seen once. The V gene is TRBV18, the J gene TRBJ1-2; tentative D call: TRBD1 (6 bases). Per germline, CDR1 KGHSH and CDR2 LQKENI. V shed 3 bases and J shed 4 bases, with 9 bases lying between them. This CDR3 has 13 amino acids. The CDR3 loop reads CASSPLTGYGYTF. CDR3 nucleotide sequence: TGTGCCAGCTCACCTCTGACAGGCTATGGCTACACCTTC.

CDR3 sequence reads: CASSPRQENSPLHF. DNA for the CDR3: TGCGCCAGCAGCCCCCGACAGGAAAATTCACCCCTCCACTTT. The chain joins TRBV5-1 to TRBJ1-6, with TRBD1 as a possible D gene (6 bases). The V end was cut by 4 bases, the J end by 7 bases, with 12 bases between. The CDR3 totals 14 residues. Germline lookup yields CDR1 SGHRS and CDR2 YFSETQ.

J is TRBJ1-1 and V is TRBV5-1, with D maybe TRBD1 (6 bases). The CDR3 extends over 15 amino acids. Deletions cut 6 bases from V and 1 base from J, with 16 bases between. The germline gives CDR1 SGHRS, CDR2 YFSETQ. This CDR3 reads CASNPGGGPNTEAFF. Written as DNA, the CDR3 is TGCGCCAGCAATCCGGGGGGGGGCCCGAACACTGAAGCTTTCTTT.

This chain connects TRBV2 to TRBJ1-2, with D maybe TRBD1 (5 bases). The CDR3 totals 13 residues. Germline values: CDR1 SNHLY, CDR2 FYNNEI. V was clipped by 6 bases and J by 5 bases, with 13 bases between them. CDR3 protein: CASRGQEIYGYTF. As DNA, the CDR3 is TGTGCCAGCAGGGGGCAGGAGATTTATGGCTACACCTTC. Variable domain in full (rest from reference TRBV2 and TRBJ1-2): EPEVTQTPSHQVTQMGQEVILRCVPISNHLYFYWYRQILGQKVEFLVSFYNNEISEKSEIFDDQFSVERPDGSNFTLKIRSTKLEDSAMYFCASRGQEIYGYTFGSGTRLTVV.

V usage is TRBV7-2 and J usage is TRBJ2-2, with D maybe TRBD2 (5 bases). This CDR3 contains 16 residues. Trimming left V 0 bases short and J 1 base short, with 9 bases between. CDR1 and CDR2 (germline): SGHTA, FQGNSA. The CDR3 protein is CASSLARARNTGELFF. The CDR3 region has the DNA TGTGCCAGCAGCTTAGCGCGGGCTCGGAACACCGGGGAGCTGTTTTTT.

The chain joins TRBV7-9 to TRBJ1-1; 7 bases map to TRBD1. The trim removed 2 bases at V and 4 bases at J, leaving 4 bases unmatched. The CDR3 runs to 14 residues. CDR1 is SEHNR, CDR2 FQNEAQ, per germline (reference sequence). CDR3 in amino acids: CASSLTGVSTEAFF. DNA for the CDR3: TGTGCCAGCAGCTTAACAGGGGTTTCCACTGAAGCTTTCTTT. Full variable domain (remainder filled in from reference TRBV7-9 and TRBJ1-1): DTGVSQNPRHKITKRGQNVTFRCDPISEHNRLYWYRQTLGQGPEFLTYFQNEAQLEKSRLLSDRFSAERPKGSFSTLEIQRTEQGDSAMYLCASSLTGVSTEAFFGQGTRLTVV.

Regarding this clone: An end of the junction does not agree with germline; a read error may underlie this. The genes are TRBV6-5 and TRBJ1-5; the D gene is possibly TRBD1 (5 bases). This CDR3 has 13 amino acids. Germline V gene data show CDR1 as MNHEY and CDR2 as SVGAGI. As DNA, the CDR3 is TGTGCCAGCAGGGAGACAGCAAATCAGCCCCAGAATTTT. Amino acid sequence: CASRETANQPQNF.

The chain has TRBV6-5 and TRBJ1-1; no clear D gene. Trimming cost V 2 bases and J 7 bases, with 8 bases left between them. The CDR3 is made up of 12 amino acids. Germline assignment: CDR1 MNHEY and CDR2 SVGAGI. The CDR3 reads CASSYESGEAFF. CDR3 nucleotide sequence: TGTGCCAGCAGTTACGAATCAGGTGAAGCTTTCTTT.

The sample holds a few counts of this clone. J is TRBJ2-7 and V is TRBV2; 7 bases line up with TRBD1. This CDR3 contains 13 residues. The V gene end was trimmed by 5 bases and the J gene end by 4 bases; junction bases not matched to a gene: 5. The V gene's germline CDR1 is SNHLY and CDR2 FYNNEI. CDR3 residues: CASSPGQRYEQYF. In nucleotides, the CDR3 is TGTGCCAGCAGTCCGGGACAGCGATACGAGCAGTACTTC.

The chain recombines TRBV5-1 with TRBJ1-1; a possible D gene is TRBD1 (5 bases). The CDR3 consists of 16 residues. The V end lost 4 bases, the J end lost 6 bases, and 22 bases lay between the germline ends. The V gene's germline CDR1 is SGHRS and CDR2 YFSETQ. CDR3 protein: CASSARVIQSGAEAFF. The CDR3 nucleotides read TGCGCCAGCAGCGCGAGGGTAATTCAATCGGGGGCTGAAGCTTTCTTT. Combining the CDR3 with reference TRBV5-1 and TRBJ1-1 gives the whole variable domain KAGVTQTPRYLIKTRGQQVTLSCSPISGHRSVSWYQQTPGQGLQFLFEYFSETQRNKGNFPGRFSGRQFSNSRSEMNVSTLELGDSALYLCASSARVIQSGAEAFFGQGTRLTVV.

About this clone itself: At one boundary the junction diverges from the germline segment, which might be a read error. The chain joins TRBV7-9 to TRBJ2-5; D possibly corresponds to TRBD1 (6 bases). Germline CDR1 SEHNR, CDR2 FQNEAQ (reference sequence). The CDR3 runs to 12 residues. CDR3 sequence reads: CSSSRDRETQYF. The CDR3, as DNA: TGTTCCAGCAGCCGTGACAGGGAGACCCAGTACTTC.

This clone has only a few counts. The chain employs TRBV2 and TRBJ1-4; 7 positions match TRBD1. The CDR3 has 13 residues. Germline V CDR1 and CDR2: SNHLY, FYNNEI. V was pared by 10 bases and J by 4 bases, with 6 bases of the junction left unmatched. CDR3 amino acids: CATTGQVNEKLFF. CDR3 sequence (DNA): TGTGCCACCACAGGACAGGTTAATGAAAAACTGTTTTTT.

The gene calls are TRBV15 and TRBJ1-2, with a tentative D call TRBD1 (6 bases). V dropped 1 base and J dropped 5 bases, with 20 bases sitting between them. This CDR3 comprises 17 residues. CDR1 and CDR2 (germline): LNHNV, YYDKDF (reference sequence). CDR3 region: CATSRGQGPLDGYGYTF. The CDR3 nucleotides are TGTGCCACCAGCAGAGGGCAGGGGCCCCTTGATGGGTATGGCTACACCTTC.